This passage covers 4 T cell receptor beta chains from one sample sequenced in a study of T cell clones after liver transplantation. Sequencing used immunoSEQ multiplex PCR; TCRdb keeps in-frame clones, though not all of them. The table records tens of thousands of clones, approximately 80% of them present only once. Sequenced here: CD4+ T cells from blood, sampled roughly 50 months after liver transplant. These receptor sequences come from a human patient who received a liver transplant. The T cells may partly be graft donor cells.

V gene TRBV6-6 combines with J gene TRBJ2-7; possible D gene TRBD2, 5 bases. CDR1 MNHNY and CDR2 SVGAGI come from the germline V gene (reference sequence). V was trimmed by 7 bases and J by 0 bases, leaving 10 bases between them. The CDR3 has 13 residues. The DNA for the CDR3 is TGTGCCAGCACCCCGGGGAGCTCCTACGAGCAGTACTTC. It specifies CASTPGSSYEQYF.

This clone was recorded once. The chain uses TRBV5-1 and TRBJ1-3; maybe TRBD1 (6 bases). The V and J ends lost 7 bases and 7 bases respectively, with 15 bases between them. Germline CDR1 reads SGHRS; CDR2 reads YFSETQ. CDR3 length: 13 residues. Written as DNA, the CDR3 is TGCGCCAGCTCCTTGGGGACATCGAACACCATATATTTT. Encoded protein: CASSLGTSNTIYF.

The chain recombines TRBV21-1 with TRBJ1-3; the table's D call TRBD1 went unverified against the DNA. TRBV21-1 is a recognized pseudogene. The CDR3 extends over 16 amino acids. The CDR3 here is CASSKGRTGNGNTIYF. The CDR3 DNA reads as TGTGCCAGCAGCAAAGGACGCACAGGGAACGGAAACACCATATATTTT.

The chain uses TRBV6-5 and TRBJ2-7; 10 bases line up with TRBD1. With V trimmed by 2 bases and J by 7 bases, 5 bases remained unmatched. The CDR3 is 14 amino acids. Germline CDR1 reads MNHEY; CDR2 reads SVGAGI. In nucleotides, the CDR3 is TGTGCCAGCAGTTACACGGACAGGGGGGGAGAGCAGTACTTC. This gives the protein CASSYTDRGGEQYF.